The T cell receptor beta chain described here comes from a study of identifying expanded T cells in peripheral blood. About this clone itself: What it binds is not known.

Sequencing was performed with immunoSEQ multiplex PCR; in TCRdb, only in-frame clones are kept and a portion is missing. The repertoire holds around 75,000 clones, with roughly 90% as singletons. No infections or other immune events were documented during collection. The CDR3 spans 13 residues. Trimming cost V 4 bases and J 1 base, with 7 bases left between them. Germline CDR1 and CDR2: SQVTM and ANQGSEA. General study points: Technical replicates showed about 1.2 changed clones; approximately two weeks 15 to 20; four weeks 19. Variance in clone template counts between two-week samples significantly increased with total template count across all healthy donors.

This chain links TRBV29-1 with TRBJ2-2; perhaps TRBD1 as D (5 bases). Material: blood. The sequence was collected from a person aged 18 to 75 in good health. The CDR3 DNA reads as TGCAGCGTTGGACAGCTGAACACCGGGGAGCTGTTTTTT. Amino acid sequence: CSVGQLNTGELFF.